Detailed here is one T cell receptor beta chain. Antigen unknown. TCRdb's table, derived via immunoSEQ multiplex PCR, lists solely in-frame clones and lacks some. This table has approximately 7,800 clones, about nine tenths appearing once. This sample is drawn from a study of stem cell transplantation in POMP-related autoinflammatory disease. The wider study: After transplant, neutrophils and platelets showed 100% graft donor chimerism through one year. General study points: Unique TRB V-J gene pairings were limited in number in patients with PRAID.

The specimen was CD8+ T cells from PBMCs, collected after stem cell transplantation. The sequence was obtained from a human patient with POMP-related autoinflammation and immune dysregulation (PRAID). Some of these T cells may belong to the graft donor.

In nucleotides, the CDR3 is TGTGCCAGTAGTTATCCGGGACTCACCTACAATGAGCAGTTCTTC. Protein: CASSYPGLTYNEQFF. The gene calls are TRBV19 and TRBJ2-1, with D tentatively TRBD2 (6 bases). The CDR3 consists of 15 residues. Per the germline V gene, CDR1 is LNHDA and CDR2 is SQIVND (reference sequence). The germline V and J ends were trimmed by 5 bases and 2 bases, with 13 bases remaining between them.